Reported below is one T cell receptor beta chain. Its antigen is unknown. These data come from a study of blood T cells in healthy people across ages. Study results and limitations: Observed TCR beta diversity showed a strong correlation with the percentage of naive T cells as measured by flow cytometry.

The CDR3 loop spans 13 amino acids. The V and J ends lost 11 bases and 1 base respectively, with 15 bases between them. The germline V gene encodes CDR1 MNHEY and CDR2 SVGAGI. Together with a sample-barcoded 5' primer, a J-beta primer mix was included in a second PCR lasting roughly 6 to 12 cycles. The template-switch adaptor was a 5' adaptor with 12 random nucleotides. It tagged each cDNA molecule. TCRdb reprocessed the 5' RACE reads via MiXCR and lists one record per CDR3 protein. The sample shows about 970,000 distinct CDR3 sequences, about 53% of them seen only once. Material for sequencing was blood. J is TRBJ2-7 and V is TRBV6-5, with D possibly being TRBD2 (5 bases). The receptor was isolated from a woman aged 60-75 years in good health. CDR3 DNA sequence: TGTGCCTGTCGGACCAGCGGATCCTACGAGCAGTACTTC. It codes for CACRTSGSYEQYF.